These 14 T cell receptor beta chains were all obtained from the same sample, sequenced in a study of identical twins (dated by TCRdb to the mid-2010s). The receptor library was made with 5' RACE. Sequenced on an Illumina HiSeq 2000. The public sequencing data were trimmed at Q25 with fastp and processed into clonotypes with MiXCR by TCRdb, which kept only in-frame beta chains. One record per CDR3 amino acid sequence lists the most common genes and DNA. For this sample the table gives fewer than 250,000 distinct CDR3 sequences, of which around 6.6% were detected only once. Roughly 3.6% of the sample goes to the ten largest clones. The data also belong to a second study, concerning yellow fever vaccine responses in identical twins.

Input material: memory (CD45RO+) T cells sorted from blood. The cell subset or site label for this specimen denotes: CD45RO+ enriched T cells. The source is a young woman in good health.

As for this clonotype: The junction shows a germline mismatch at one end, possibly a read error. The CDR3, as DNA: TGTGCCAGCAGCCCCAGACCGGGGAGTTTGCTACACTTC. Translated: CASSPRPGSLLHF. The gene calls are TRBV7-9 and TRBJ2-5, with D possibly being TRBD2 (5 bases). CDR1 and CDR2 (germline): SEHNR, FQNEAQ (reference sequence). This CDR3 spans 13 amino acids.

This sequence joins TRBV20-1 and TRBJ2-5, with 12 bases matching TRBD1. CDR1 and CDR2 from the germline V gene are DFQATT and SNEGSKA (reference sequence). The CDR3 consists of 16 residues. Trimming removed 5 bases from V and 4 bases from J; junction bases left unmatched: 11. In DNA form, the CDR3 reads TGCAGTGCTCTATCGTCCGGGACAGGGGGCCGAGAGACCCAGTACTTC. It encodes CSALSSGTGGRETQYF.

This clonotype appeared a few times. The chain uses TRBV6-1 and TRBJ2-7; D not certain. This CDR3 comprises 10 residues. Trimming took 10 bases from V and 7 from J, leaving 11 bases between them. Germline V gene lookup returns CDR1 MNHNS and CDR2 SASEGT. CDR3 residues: CATIEQEQYF. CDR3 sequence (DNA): TGTGCCACCATCGAGCAGGAGCAGTACTTC.

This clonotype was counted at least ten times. CDR3: CASRDQTSYEQYV. The CDR3 nucleotides read TGCGCCAGCAGGGACCAAACATCCTACGAGCAGTACGTC. The chain uses TRBV5-1 and TRBJ2-7; unclear D gene. The CDR3 sequence is 13 residues long. Per germline, CDR1 SGHRS and CDR2 YFSETQ. V lost 5 bases and J 1 base, leaving 10 bases between the germline ends.

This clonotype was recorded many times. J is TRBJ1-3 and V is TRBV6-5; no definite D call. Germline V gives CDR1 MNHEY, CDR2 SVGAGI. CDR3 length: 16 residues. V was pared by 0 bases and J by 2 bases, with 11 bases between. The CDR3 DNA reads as TGTGCCAGCAGTTACTCCGGGGTAGGGCCTGGAAACACCATATATTTT. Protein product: CASSYSGVGPGNTIYF.

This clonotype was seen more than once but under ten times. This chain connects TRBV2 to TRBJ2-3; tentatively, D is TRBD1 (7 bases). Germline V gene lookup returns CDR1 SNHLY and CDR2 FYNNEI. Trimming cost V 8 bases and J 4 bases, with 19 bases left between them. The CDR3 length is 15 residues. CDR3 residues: CASGGTAHPPDTQYF. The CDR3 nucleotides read TGTGCCAGCGGAGGGACAGCCCATCCGCCAGATACGCAGTATTTT.

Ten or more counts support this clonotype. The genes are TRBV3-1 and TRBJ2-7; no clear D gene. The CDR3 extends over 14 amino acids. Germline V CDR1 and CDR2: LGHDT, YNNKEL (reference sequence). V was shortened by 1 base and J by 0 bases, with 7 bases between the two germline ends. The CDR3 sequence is CASSQGQLSYEQYF. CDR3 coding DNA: TGTGCCAGCAGCCAAGGGCAGCTCTCCTACGAGCAGTACTTC.

CDR3 nucleotides: TGTGCCAGCAGTCGCCAGGGGTACTACGAGCAGTACTTC. It encodes CASSRQGYYEQYF. The chain combines TRBV6-1 with TRBJ2-7; weak D call: TRBD1 (6 bases). This CDR3 has 13 amino acids. Germline V CDR1 and CDR2: MNHNS, SASEGT. The V end was cut by 5 bases, the J end by 3 bases, with 11 bases between.

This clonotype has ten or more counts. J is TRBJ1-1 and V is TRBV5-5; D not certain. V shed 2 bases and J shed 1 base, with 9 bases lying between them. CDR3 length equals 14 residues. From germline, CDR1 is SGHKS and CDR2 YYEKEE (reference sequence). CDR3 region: CASSLIWENTEAFF. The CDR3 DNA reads TGTGCCAGCAGCTTAATTTGGGAGAACACTGAAGCTTTCTTT.

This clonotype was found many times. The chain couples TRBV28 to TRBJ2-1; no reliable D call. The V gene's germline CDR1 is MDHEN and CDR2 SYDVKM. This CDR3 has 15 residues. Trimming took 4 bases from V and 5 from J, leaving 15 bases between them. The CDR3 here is CASSWVEAWDNEQFF. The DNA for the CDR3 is TGTGCCAGCAGTTGGGTAGAAGCGTGGGACAATGAGCAGTTCTTC.

This CDR3 reads CATGEQGRDTGELFF. The CDR3 bases are TGTGCCACCGGGGAACAGGGGAGGGACACCGGGGAGCTGTTTTTT. This chain joins TRBV24-1 and TRBJ2-2; the D call may be TRBD1 or TRBD2 (7 bases each). The V and J ends lost 9 bases and 3 bases respectively, with 16 bases between them. The germline CDR1 and CDR2 sequences are KGHDR and SFDVKD. This CDR3 region has 15 residues.

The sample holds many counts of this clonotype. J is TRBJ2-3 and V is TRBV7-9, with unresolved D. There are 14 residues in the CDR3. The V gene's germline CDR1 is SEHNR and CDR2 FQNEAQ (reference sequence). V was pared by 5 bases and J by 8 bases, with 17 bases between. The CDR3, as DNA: TGTGCCAGCAGCGCGACCTGGGTGTCCGGTACGCAGTATTTT. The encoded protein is CASSATWVSGTQYF.

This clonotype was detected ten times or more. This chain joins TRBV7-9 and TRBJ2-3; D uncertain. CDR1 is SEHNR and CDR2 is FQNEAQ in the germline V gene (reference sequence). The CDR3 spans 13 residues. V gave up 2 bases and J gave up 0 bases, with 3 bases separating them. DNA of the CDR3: TGTGCCAGCAGCTTATTTAGCACAGATACGCAGTATTTT. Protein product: CASSLFSTDTQYF.

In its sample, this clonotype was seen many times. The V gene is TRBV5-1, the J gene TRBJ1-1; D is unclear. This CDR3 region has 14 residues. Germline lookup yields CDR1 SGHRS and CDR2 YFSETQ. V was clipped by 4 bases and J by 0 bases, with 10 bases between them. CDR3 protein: CASSGPHMNTEAFF. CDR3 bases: TGCGCCAGCAGCGGCCCACACATGAACACTGAAGCTTTCTTT.